A single sample gave rise to the 10 T cell receptor beta chains below, sequenced in a study of blood T cell repertoires in COVID-19. Sequenced by immunoSEQ multiplex PCR; TCRdb stores in-frame clones only, minus some. The sample lists fewer than 250,000 clones; 82% were seen once. Sequenced input: peripheral blood. The receptors stem from a woman in her 70s with acute or convalescent COVID-19.

J is TRBJ2-1 and V is TRBV7-8; D gene uncertain. Germline CDR1 is SGHVS and CDR2 is FQNEAQ. V lost 7 bases and J lost 6, with 16 bases in between. This CDR3 contains 14 residues. The CDR3 DNA reads TGTGCCAGCACCCCGCCCGTCGCGATCAATGAGCAGTTCTTC. Translation: CASTPPVAINEQFF.

The chain employs TRBV5-4 and TRBJ2-2; a possible D gene is TRBD1 (6 bases). The CDR3 has 14 residues. The V gene's germline CDR1 is SGHNT and CDR2 YYREEE (reference sequence). V lost 0 bases, J lost 6 bases, and 9 bases lay in between. The CDR3 sequence: CASSLGYRAGELFF. DNA of the CDR3: TGTGCCAGCAGCTTGGGCTACAGGGCCGGGGAGCTGTTTTTT.

The chain employs TRBV7-9 and TRBJ1-2, with a possible D match to TRBD1 (6 bases). V gave up 5 bases and J gave up 6 bases, with 22 bases separating them. Germline V gene sequence: CDR1 SEHNR, CDR2 FQNEAQ (reference sequence). The CDR3 has 16 amino acids. The CDR3: CASSPLGGQNSDGYTF. Written as DNA, the CDR3 is TGTGCCAGCAGCCCATTGGGTGGACAGAATAGTGATGGCTACACCTTC.

The gene calls are TRBV13 and TRBJ1-2, with D tentatively TRBD1 (5 bases). Trimming cost V 4 bases and J 5 bases, with 14 bases left between them. The CDR3 sequence is 14 residues long. CDR1 and CDR2 (germline): PRHDT, FYEKMQ (reference sequence). The CDR3 DNA is TGTGCCAGCAGCTCCTCCCAGCAGGGATATGGCTACACCTTC. It encodes CASSSSQQGYGYTF.

The J gene is TRBJ1-5, the V gene TRBV10-3; TRBD1 might be the D (5 bases). This CDR3 spans 16 amino acids. Trimming cost V 5 bases and J 1 base, with 15 bases left between them. Looked up from germline, CDR1 is ENHRY and CDR2 is SYGVKD. CDR3 region: CAISQGGAGSNQPQHF. As DNA, the CDR3 is TGTGCCATCAGTCAGGGAGGTGCGGGCAGCAATCAGCCCCAGCATTTT.

This clone occurred once. V usage is TRBV3-1 (or the pseudogene TRBV3-2) and J usage is TRBJ2-3, with 7 nucleotides matching TRBD1. The CDR3 has 15 residues. The V gene end was trimmed by 2 bases and the J gene end by 4 bases; junction bases not matched to a gene: 6. CDR1 and CDR2 from the germline V gene are LGHDT and YNNKEL (reference sequence). CDR3 residues: CASSQLVGGADTQYF. The CDR3 DNA reads as TGTGCCAGCAGCCAATTGGTAGGGGGCGCAGATACGCAGTATTTT.

This clone was counted a few times. V gene TRBV5-1 combines with J gene TRBJ1-2; maybe TRBD1 (6 bases). Germline V CDR1 and CDR2: SGHRS, YFSETQ. There are 12 residues in the CDR3. V was shortened by 5 bases and J by 1 base, with 6 bases between the two germline ends. The CDR3 DNA sequence: TGCGCCAGCAGACAGGGTAACTATGGCTACACCTTC. Its protein product is CASRQGNYGYTF.

V usage is TRBV2 and J usage is TRBJ1-3; 9 bases are shared with TRBD1. This CDR3 is 15 amino acids long. The V gene end was trimmed by 4 bases and the J gene end by 4 bases; junction bases not matched to a gene: 5. Germline-derived CDR1 and CDR2 are SNHLY and FYNNEI. The CDR3, as DNA: TGTGCCAGCAGTGCGAAGGACAGGGGAGGAAACACCATATATTTT. Translation: CASSAKDRGGNTIYF.

The chain uses TRBV20-1 and TRBJ1-2; D call uncertain. Germline loops: CDR1 DFQATT, CDR2 SNEGSKA (reference sequence). Trimming took 3 bases from V and 4 from J, leaving 12 bases between them. There are 13 residues in the CDR3. The CDR3 DNA reads TGCAGTGCTAGTTATGATAGAACCTATGGCTACACCTTC. This translates into CSASYDRTYGYTF.

J is TRBJ1-4 and V is TRBV30; TRBD1 matches 7 bases. V was clipped by 5 bases and J by 8 bases; unmatched bases: 11. The CDR3 has 14 residues. CDR1 and CDR2 from the germline V gene are GTSNPN and SVGIG (reference sequence). DNA for the CDR3: TGTGCCTGGGGCCCACAGGGGCGGCAAGAAAAACTGTTTTTT. It yields the protein CAWGPQGRQEKLFF.